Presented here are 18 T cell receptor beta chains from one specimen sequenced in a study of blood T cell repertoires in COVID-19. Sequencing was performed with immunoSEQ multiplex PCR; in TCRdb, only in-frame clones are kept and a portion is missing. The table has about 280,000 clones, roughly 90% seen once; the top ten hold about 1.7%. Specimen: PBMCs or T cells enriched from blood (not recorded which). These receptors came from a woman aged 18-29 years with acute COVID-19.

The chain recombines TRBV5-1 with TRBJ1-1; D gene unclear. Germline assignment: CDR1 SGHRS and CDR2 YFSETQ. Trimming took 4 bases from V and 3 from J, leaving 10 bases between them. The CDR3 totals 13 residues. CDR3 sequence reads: CASSQIRDTEAFF. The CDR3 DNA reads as TGCGCCAGCAGCCAAATCCGGGACACTGAAGCTTTCTTT.

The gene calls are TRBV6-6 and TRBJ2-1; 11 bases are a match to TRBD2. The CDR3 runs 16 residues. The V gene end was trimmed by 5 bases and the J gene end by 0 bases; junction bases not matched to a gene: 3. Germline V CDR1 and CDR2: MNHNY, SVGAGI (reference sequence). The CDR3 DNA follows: TGTGCCAGCAGTCGACTAGCGGGATCCTCCTACAATGAGCAGTTCTTC. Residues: CASSRLAGSSYNEQFF.

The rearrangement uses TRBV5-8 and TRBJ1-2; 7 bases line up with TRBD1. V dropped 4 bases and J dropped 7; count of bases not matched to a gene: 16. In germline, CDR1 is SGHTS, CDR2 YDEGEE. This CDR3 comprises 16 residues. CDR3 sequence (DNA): TGTGCCAGCAGCCAGCGGGCCGGGACAGCATTTATTGGCTACACCTTC. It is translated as CASSQRAGTAFIGYTF.

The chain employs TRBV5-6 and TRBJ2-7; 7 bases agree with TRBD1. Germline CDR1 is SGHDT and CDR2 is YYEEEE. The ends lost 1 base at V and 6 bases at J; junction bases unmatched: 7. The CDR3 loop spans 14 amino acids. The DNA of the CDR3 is TGTGCCAGCAGCTTGTCCGACAGGGCCATCGAGCAGTACTTC. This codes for CASSLSDRAIEQYF.

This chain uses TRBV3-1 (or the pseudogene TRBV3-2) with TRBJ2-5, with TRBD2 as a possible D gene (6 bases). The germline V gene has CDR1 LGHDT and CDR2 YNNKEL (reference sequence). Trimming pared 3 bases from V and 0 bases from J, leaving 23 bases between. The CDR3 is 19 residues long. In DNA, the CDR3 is TGTGCCAGCAGCCACGCCCCGGGACTCCTGGTAGGGAACCAAGAGACCCAGTACTTC. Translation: CASSHAPGLLVGNQETQYF.

The CDR3 sequence: CASTQKGLAYRYEQYF. The CDR3 coding sequence is TGCGCCAGCACCCAAAAGGGACTAGCCTACCGCTACGAGCAGTACTTC. The chain employs TRBV23-1 and TRBJ2-7; 9 bases are a match to TRBD2. TRBV23-1 is an open reading frame, and its role is uncertain. CDR3 length: 16 amino acids. The junction had 13 bases not matched to a gene; V was cut back by 7 bases and J by 3 bases.

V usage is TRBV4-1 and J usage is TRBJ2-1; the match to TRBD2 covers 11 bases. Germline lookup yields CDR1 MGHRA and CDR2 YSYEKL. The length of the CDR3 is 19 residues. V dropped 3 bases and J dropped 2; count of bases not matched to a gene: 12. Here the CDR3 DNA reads TGCGCCAGCAGCCACCAAAGCCAGGGACTAGCGGCAACCTACAATGAGCAGTTCTTC. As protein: CASSHQSQGLAATYNEQFF.

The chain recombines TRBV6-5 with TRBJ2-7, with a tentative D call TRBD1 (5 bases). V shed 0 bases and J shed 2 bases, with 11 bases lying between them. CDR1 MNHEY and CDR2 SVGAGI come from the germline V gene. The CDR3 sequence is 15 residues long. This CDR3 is CASSYSQVRTYEQYF. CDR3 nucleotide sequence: TGTGCCAGCAGTTACTCACAGGTTAGGACCTACGAGCAGTACTTC.

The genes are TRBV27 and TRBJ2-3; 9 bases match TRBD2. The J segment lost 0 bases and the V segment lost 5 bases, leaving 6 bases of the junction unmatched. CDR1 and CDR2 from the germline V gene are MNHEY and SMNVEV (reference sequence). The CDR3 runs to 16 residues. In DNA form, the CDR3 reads TGTGCCAGCAGTCCGACTAGCGGCCTTAGCACAGATACGCAGTATTTT. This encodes CASSPTSGLSTDTQYF.

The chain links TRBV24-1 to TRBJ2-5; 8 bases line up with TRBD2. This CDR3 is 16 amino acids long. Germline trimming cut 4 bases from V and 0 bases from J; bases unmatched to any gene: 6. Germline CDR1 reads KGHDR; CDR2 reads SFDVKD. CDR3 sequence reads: CATSDGGVSYQETQYF. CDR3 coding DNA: TGTGCCACCAGTGACGGGGGGGTTTCGTACCAAGAGACCCAGTACTTC.

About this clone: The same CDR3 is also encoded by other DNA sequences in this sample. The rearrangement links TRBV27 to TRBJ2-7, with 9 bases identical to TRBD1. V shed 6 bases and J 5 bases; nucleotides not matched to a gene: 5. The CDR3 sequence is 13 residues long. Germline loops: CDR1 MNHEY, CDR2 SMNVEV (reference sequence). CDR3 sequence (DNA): TGTGCCAGCAGCCTCGGGACAGGGCACGAGCAGTACTTC. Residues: CASSLGTGHEQYF.

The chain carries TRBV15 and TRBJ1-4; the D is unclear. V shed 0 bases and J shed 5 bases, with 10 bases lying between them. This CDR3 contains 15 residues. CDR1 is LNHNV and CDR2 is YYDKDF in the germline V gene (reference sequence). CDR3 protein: CATSRDAGQNEKLFF. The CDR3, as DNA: TGTGCCACCAGCAGAGATGCAGGTCAGAATGAAAAACTGTTTTTT.

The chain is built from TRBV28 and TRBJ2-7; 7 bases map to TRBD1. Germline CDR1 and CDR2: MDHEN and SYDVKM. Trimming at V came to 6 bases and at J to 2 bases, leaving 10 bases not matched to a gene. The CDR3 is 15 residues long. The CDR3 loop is CASSLQQGFAYEQYF. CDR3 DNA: TGTGCCAGCAGCCTCCAACAGGGGTTTGCCTACGAGCAGTACTTC.

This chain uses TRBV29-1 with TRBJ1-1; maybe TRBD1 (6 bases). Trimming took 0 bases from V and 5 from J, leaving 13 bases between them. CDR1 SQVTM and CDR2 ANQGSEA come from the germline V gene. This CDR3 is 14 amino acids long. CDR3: CSVEELTGITEAFF. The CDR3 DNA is TGCAGCGTTGAAGAATTGACAGGCATAACTGAAGCTTTCTTT.

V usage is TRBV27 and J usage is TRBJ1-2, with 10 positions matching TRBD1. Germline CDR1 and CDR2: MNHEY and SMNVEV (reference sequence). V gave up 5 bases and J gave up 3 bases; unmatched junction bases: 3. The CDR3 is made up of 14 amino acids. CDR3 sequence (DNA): TGTGCCAGCAGTCTCGGGACAGGGGACTATGGCTACACCTTC. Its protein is CASSLGTGDYGYTF.

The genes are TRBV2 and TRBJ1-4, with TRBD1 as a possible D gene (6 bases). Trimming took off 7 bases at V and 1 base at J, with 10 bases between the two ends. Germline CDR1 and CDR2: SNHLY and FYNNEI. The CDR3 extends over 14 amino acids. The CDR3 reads CASKRGGTNEKLFF. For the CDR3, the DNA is TGTGCCAGCAAAAGGGGGGGAACTAATGAAAAACTGTTTTTT. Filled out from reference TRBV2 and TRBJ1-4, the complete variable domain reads EPEVTQTPSHQVTQMGQEVILRCVPISNHLYFYWYRQILGQKVEFLVSFYNNEISEKSEIFDDQFSVERPDGSNFTLKIRSTKLEDSAMYFCASKRGGTNEKLFFGSGTQLSVL.

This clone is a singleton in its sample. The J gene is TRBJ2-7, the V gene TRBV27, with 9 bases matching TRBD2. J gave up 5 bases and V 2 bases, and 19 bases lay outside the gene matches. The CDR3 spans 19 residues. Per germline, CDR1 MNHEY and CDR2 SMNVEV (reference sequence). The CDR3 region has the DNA TGTGCCAGCAGTTTACGGGCGGGAGGGCCGGTGGGCATGATCGACGAGCAGTACTTC. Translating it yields CASSLRAGGPVGMIDEQYF.

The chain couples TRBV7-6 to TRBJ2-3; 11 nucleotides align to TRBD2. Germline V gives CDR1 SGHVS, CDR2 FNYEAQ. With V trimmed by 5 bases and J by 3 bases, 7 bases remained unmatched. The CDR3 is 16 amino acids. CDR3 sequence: CASSAILAGGTDTQYF. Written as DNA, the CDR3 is TGTGCCAGCAGCGCCATATTAGCGGGAGGGACAGATACGCAGTATTTT.